This TCR beta chain stems from a study of cytotoxic CD8 clonotypes in ibrutinib-treated CLL. On the study more broadly: Partial responders around 24, complete 2; roughly twelve progressed and roughly 15 stayed in remission by median approximately 64 months.

Clones were read by immunoSEQ multiplex PCR, and TCRdb kept only the in-frame ones, dropping some. The sample lists some 350,000 clones, roughly two thirds occurring once. General study points: Baseline clonality, above age-matched healthy donor levels, tracked circulating CD8+ T-cell counts.

A note on this clone: The antigen remains undetermined. Other nucleotide sequences in the sample specify the same CDR3.

The CDR3 extends over 17 amino acids. The V segment lost 0 bases and the J segment 4 bases; nucleotides outside the gene matches: 4. CDR1 and CDR2 (germline): SGHRS, YFSETQ. The rearrangement joins TRBV5-1 to TRBJ2-3; TRBD2 agrees at 14 bases. The TCR was taken from a human donor with chronic lymphocytic leukemia. The source was PBMCs, collected after 36 months of ibrutinib treatment. CDR3 sequence reads: CASSLAGLAGASDTQYF. CDR3 DNA sequence: TGCGCCAGCAGCTTGGCGGGACTAGCGGGAGCCTCAGATACGCAGTATTTT.